This T cell receptor (beta chain) emerged from a study of response to subunit inactivated influenza vaccine. CDR3 size: 17 residues. V lost 5 bases, J lost 0 bases, and 4 bases stayed unmatched. Germline V gene data show CDR1 as PRHDT and CDR2 as FYEKMQ (reference sequence). This clonotype has more than one count but fewer than ten. TCRdb re-analysed the RT-PCR reads in MiXCR, keeping a single row per CDR3 protein. This sample has roughly 540,000 distinct CDR3 sequences, with roughly 23% found just once. This same sample was also taken into another study, of T cells expressing NK-cell markers. From that study: TCR beta libraries carry UMIs added by 5'RACE template switching.

The receptor was isolated from a man aged 50-60 years who received an inactivated influenza vaccine. The sequencing used CD4+ T cells sorted from PBMCs, collected about 12 days after vaccination. V gene TRBV13 combines with J gene TRBJ2-3; 14 positions match TRBD2. CDR3 in amino acids: CASSKGLAGVSTDTQYF. The CDR3, as DNA: TGTGCCAGCAGCAAGGGACTAGCGGGAGTCAGCACAGATACGCAGTATTTT.